This TCR beta chain emerged from a study of T cells in Graves' hyperthyroidism and ophthalmopathy. In the study overall: Peripheral blood specimens were obtained at initial diagnosis, prior to any treatment. General observations from the study: Most clonotypes that expanded in the thyroid above 0.001 also showed up in blood. Ophthalmopathy was told apart from stable hyperthyroidism by a 13 V-J model.

Ophthalmopathy in the patients scored at least 3 on Clinical Activity Score and at least 4 on NOSPECS grade, lasting under 3 months. The sample holds many counts of this clonotype. Antigen specificity is unknown. RNA transcripts were the template for amplifying TCR beta CDR3 regions. TCR CDR3 regions were first amplified by RT-PCR with HTBI primers. TCRdb reprocessed the multiplex PCR reads via MiXCR and lists one record per CDR3 protein. Of under 400,000 distinct CDR3 sequences in the sample, 15% to 20% were seen once. This CDR3 has 17 residues. Germline V gene lookup returns CDR1 KGHDR and CDR2 SFDVKD. V lost 3 bases to trimming and J lost 2 bases; unmatched junction nucleotides: 5.

The clonotype was recovered from a woman aged 40 to 50 with Graves' ophthalmopathy. Sequenced material: blood. The chain is built from TRBV24-1 and TRBJ2-5, with 13 nucleotides matching TRBD2. CDR3 sequence reads: CATSDQGTSGIQETQYF. CDR3 DNA: TGTGCCACCAGTGATCAGGGGACTAGCGGGATTCAAGAGACCCAGTACTTC.